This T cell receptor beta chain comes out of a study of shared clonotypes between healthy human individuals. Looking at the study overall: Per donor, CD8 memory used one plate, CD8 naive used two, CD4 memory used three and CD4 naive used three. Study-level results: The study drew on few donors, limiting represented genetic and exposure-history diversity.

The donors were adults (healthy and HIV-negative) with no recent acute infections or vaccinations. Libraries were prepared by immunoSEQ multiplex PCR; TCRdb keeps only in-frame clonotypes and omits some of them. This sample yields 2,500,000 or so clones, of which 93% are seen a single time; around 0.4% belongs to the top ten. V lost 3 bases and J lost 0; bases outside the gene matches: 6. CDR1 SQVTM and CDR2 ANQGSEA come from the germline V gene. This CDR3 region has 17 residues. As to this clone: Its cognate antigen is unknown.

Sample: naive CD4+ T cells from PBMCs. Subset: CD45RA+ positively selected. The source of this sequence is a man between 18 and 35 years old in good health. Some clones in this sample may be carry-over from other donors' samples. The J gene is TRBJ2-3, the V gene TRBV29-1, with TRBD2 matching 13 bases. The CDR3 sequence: CSVDTSGRALSTDTQYF. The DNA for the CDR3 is TGCAGCGTTGATACTAGCGGGAGGGCCTTAAGCACAGATACGCAGTATTTT.